These 8 T cell receptor beta chains originate from one sample sequenced in a study of T cell changes during pregnancy in multiple sclerosis (dated by TCRdb to the late 2010s). The library was built by means of the immunoSEQ multiplex PCR assay. The source is immuneACCESS, and TCRdb retained only in-frame sequences with V and J called. Part of the clones is not carried over; for the studies checked, unresolved V genes explain less than half of this, and the remainder is unexplained. A total of roughly 50,000 clones appear in this sample, 85% to 95% of them only once. The top ten hold around 3.2% of the sample. Sequences were derived from CD8+ T cells from peripheral blood mononuclear cells, sampled in the third trimester of pregnancy. The origin of the receptors is a female donor with multiple sclerosis, enrolled in a pregnancy study.

This rearrangement joins TRBV4-1 to TRBJ2-3; 9 bases align to TRBD2. The V gene's germline CDR1 is MGHRA and CDR2 YSYEKL. There are 18 residues in the CDR3. After removal of 2 bases from V and 5 bases from J, the junction contained 14 bases not matched to a gene. The CDR3 DNA is TGCGCCAGCAGCCAACCTGAAGATATCGGACTAGCGAGAGATACGCAGTATTTT. Translating gives CASSQPEDIGLARDTQYF.

The chain recombines TRBV29-1 with TRBJ2-7; 8 bases fit TRBD1. V was pared by 6 bases and J by 2 bases, with 12 bases of the junction left unmatched. CDR1 and CDR2 (germline): SQVTM, ANQGSEA. This CDR3 has 15 residues. The CDR3 loop is CSVELQGAAAYEQYF. The CDR3 region has the DNA TGCAGCGTAGAATTGCAGGGGGCGGCTGCCTACGAGCAGTACTTC.

This sequence joins TRBV30 and TRBJ2-7; 8 nucleotides align to TRBD1. CDR1 GTSNPN and CDR2 SVGIG come from the germline V gene (reference sequence). The CDR3 loop spans 16 amino acids. Trimming took 2 bases from V and 3 from J; bases not matched to a gene: 12. DNA for the CDR3: TGTGCCTGGAGTTCCACCGACAGGGGAAGGCTCTACGAGCAGTACTTC. Amino acids: CAWSSTDRGRLYEQYF.

The chain is built from TRBV6-6 and TRBJ1-2; D not resolved. Per germline, CDR1 MNHNY and CDR2 SVGAGI (reference sequence). Trimming cost V 5 bases and J 4 bases, with 14 bases left between them. This CDR3 has 14 amino acids. The chain's CDR3 is CASSPALLTYGYTF. CDR3 bases: TGTGCCAGCAGTCCCGCGCTCCTAACCTATGGCTACACCTTC.

The rearrangement links TRBV5-6 to TRBJ2-1; 8 bases align to TRBD2. The CDR3 has 15 residues. Germline V CDR1 and CDR2: SGHDT, YYEEEE. V was clipped by 1 base and J by 9 bases; unmatched bases: 9. CDR3 bases: TGTGCCAGCAGCTTGATCGGGAGGGGTTACGTTGAGCAGTTCTTC. Residues: CASSLIGRGYVEQFF.

The rearrangement joins TRBV27 to TRBJ1-1, with D uncertain. This CDR3 is built from 12 residues. The V gene lost 5 bases and the J gene lost 7 bases, with 11 bases spanning the gap. Germline V gene data show CDR1 as MNHEY and CDR2 as SMNVEV (reference sequence). This chain's CDR3 is CASSAPTNEAFF. The DNA for the CDR3 is TGTGCCAGCAGTGCGCCCACCAATGAAGCTTTCTTT.

This clone showed up just once. V is TRBV4-1 and J is TRBJ2-2; the D is unclear. The V end was cut by 0 bases, the J end by 5 bases, with 10 bases between. The CDR3 contains 15 residues. Per germline, CDR1 MGHRA and CDR2 YSYEKL. The CDR3 sequence: CASSQDLALTGELFF. CDR3 nucleotides: TGCGCCAGCAGCCAAGATCTGGCCCTTACCGGGGAGCTGTTTTTT.

This chain links TRBV13 with TRBJ2-7, with 9 nucleotides matching TRBD2. The CDR3 contains 13 residues. From germline, CDR1 is PRHDT and CDR2 FYEKMQ (reference sequence). V gave up 7 bases and J gave up 3 bases; unmatched junction bases: 4. The CDR3 DNA is TGTGCCAGCAAACCAGCGGGGGGCTACGAGCAGTACTTC. It specifies CASKPAGGYEQYF.